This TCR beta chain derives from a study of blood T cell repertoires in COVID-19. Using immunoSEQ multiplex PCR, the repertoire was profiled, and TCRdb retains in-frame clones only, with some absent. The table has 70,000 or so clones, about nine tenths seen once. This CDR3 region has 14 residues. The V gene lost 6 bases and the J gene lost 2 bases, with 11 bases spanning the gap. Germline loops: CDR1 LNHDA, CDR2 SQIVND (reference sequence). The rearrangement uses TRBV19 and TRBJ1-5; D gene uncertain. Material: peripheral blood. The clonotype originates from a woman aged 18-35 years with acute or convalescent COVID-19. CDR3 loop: CASRHTGGNQPQHF. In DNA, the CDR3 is TGTGCCAGTAGACATACCGGGGGCAATCAGCCCCAGCATTTT.